The sample holds many counts of the clone carrying this T cell receptor beta chain. This specimen comes from a study of early T cells in non-severe SARS-CoV-2 infection. Overall study context: The study sequenced bulk RNA from unsorted whole blood, with chains unpaired.

TCRdb reprocessed the 5' RACE reads with MiXCR, giving one entry per CDR3 protein. Altogether under 30,000 distinct CDR3 sequences are present, more than 4% being singletons, with the ten largest covering approximately 14%. The specimen sequenced was whole blood. The receptor was isolated from an adult who was a healthcare worker with PCR-confirmed SARS-CoV-2 infection or an uninfected control (not recorded which).

The CDR3 loop is CASSPYVSSGTEAFF. The CDR3 DNA is TGCGCCAGCAGCCCATACGTAAGTAGTGGCACTGAAGCTTTCTTT. The chain links TRBV5-1 to TRBJ1-1; D ambiguous. This CDR3 has 15 amino acids. The V end lost 4 bases, the J end lost 4 bases, and 17 bases lay between the germline ends. Germline CDR1 SGHRS, CDR2 YFSETQ. The full variable domain, in which reference TRBV5-1 and TRBJ1-1 provide the parts outside the CDR3, is KAGVTQTPRYLIKTRGQQVTLSCSPISGHRSVSWYQQTPGQGLQFLFEYFSETQRNKGNFPGRFSGRQFSNSRSEMNVSTLELGDSALYLCASSPYVSSGTEAFFGQGTRLTVV.